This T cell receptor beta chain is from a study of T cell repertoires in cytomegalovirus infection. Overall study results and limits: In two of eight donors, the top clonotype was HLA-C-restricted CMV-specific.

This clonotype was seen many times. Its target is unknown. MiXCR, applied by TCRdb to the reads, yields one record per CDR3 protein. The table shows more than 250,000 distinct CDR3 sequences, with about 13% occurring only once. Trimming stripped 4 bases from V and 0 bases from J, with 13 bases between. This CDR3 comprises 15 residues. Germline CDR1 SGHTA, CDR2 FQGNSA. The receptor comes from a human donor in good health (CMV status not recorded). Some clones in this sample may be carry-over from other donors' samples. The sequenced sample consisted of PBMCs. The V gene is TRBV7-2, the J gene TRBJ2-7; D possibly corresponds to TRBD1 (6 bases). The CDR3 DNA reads TGTGCCAGCAGCTCGACAGGTCCGAGCTCCTACGAGCAGTACTTC. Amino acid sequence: CASSSTGPSSYEQYF.